Listed below are T cell receptor beta chains from one sample, sequenced in a study of T cell responses to AZD1222 COVID-19 vaccine. The assay was immunoSEQ multiplex PCR, and TCRdb's table has in-frame clones only and misses some. This sample has 58,000 or so clones, with approximately 86% found just once. This material consisted of peripheral blood, taken 28 days after the second AZD1222 dose. The receptors derive from an adult who received the AZD1222 COVID-19 vaccine. The CDR3 runs from the conserved cysteine through the conserved F or W. The D gene is left open where the match is weak. The size entry is marked missing in some rows and otherwise reads once, few, many or a size class.

TRBD2,-,TRBV4-3,TRBJ2-7,CASSQELAVQSYEQYF,TGCGCCAGCAGCCAAGAGCTAGCGGTCCAATCCTACGAGCAGTACTTC
-,-,TRBV7-2,TRBJ2-2,CASSLVVGARTGELFF,TGTGCCAGCAGCTTAGTTGTGGGGGCGCGCACCGGGGAGCTGTTTTTT
-,-,TRBV3-1/TRBV3-2,TRBJ1-1,CASSHDRMNTEAFF,TGTGCCAGCAGCCACGACAGAATGAACACTGAAGCTTTCTTT
-,once,TRBV6-1,TRBJ2-1,CASSETRMGQGNNEQFF,TGTGCCAGCAGTGAAACTCGTATGGGGCAGGGAAACAATGAGCAGTTCTTC
TRBD2,-,TRBV6-2/TRBV6-3,TRBJ2-5,CASSTSGGRETQYF,TGTGCCAGCAGTACTAGCGGGGGGCGGGAGACCCAGTACTTC
TRBD1,-,TRBV7-2,TRBJ1-3,CASSKTGGAGNTIYF,TGTGCCAGCAGTAAAACAGGGGGCGCCGGAAACACCATATATTTT
-,once,TRBV21-1,TRBJ1-2,CASSPTRGKDGYTF,TGTGCCAGCAGCCCGACAAGGGGAAAAGATGGCTACACCTTC
TRBD1,-,TRBV6-5,TRBJ1-4,CASTTGGSEKLFF,TGTGCCAGCACAACAGGGGGCTCGGAAAAACTGTTTTTT
-,-,TRBV2,TRBJ1-5,CASSVRPGQPQHF,TGTGCCAGCAGTGTACGGCCCGGACAGCCCCAGCATTTT
-,-,TRBV18,TRBJ2-1,CASSPAQGLGNNEQFF,TGTGCCAGCTCACCCGCCCAGGGTTTGGGAAACAATGAGCAGTTCTTC
-,-,TRBV6-6,TRBJ1-5,CASSYLDTHQPQHF,TGTGCCAGCAGTTACTTGGACACACATCAGCCCCAGCATTTT
-,once,TRBV7-2,TRBJ1-1,CASSLKGVNTEAFF,TGTGCCAGCAGCTTAAAAGGGGTGAACACTGAAGCTTTCTTT
-,-,TRBV5-1,TRBJ2-5,CASSSQETQYF,TGCGCCAGCAGCTCCCAAGAGACCCAGTACTTC
TRBD2,-,TRBV11-3,TRBJ2-1,CASSLGGTSGFHEQFF,TGTGCCAGCAGCTTAGGAGGGACTAGCGGGTTCCATGAGCAGTTCTTC
-,-,TRBV27,TRBJ1-2,CASSFVPGLNYGYTF,TGTGCCAGCAGTTTTGTCCCAGGGCTTAACTATGGCTACACCTTC
-,-,TRBV19,TRBJ1-5,CASSPAQGHQPQHF,TGTGCCAGTAGTCCTGCCCAGGGACATCAGCCCCAGCATTTT
TRBD2,-,TRBV5-1,TRBJ2-3,CASSYGGLPGDTQYF,TGCGCCAGCAGCTACGGGGGACTACCGGGTGATACGCAGTATTTT
TRBD2,-,TRBV4-2,TRBJ2-5,CASSQEGGLAGGKTQYF,TGTGCCAGCAGCCAAGAAGGGGGACTAGCGGGGGGAAAGACCCAGTACTTC
-,-,TRBV4-2,TRBJ2-2,CASSQGTAANTGELFF,TGTGCCAGCAGCCAAGGGACAGCCGCGAACACCGGGGAGCTGTTTTTT
-,-,TRBV11-2,TRBJ2-5,CASSTTGQETQYF,TGTGCCAGCAGCACAACCGGGCAAGAGACCCAGTACTTC
-,-,TRBV3-1/TRBV3-2,TRBJ2-7,CASSHDSYEQYF,TGTGCCAGCAGCCATGACTCCTACGAGCAGTACTTC
-,-,TRBV6-1,TRBJ2-2,CASSEWSDTGELFF,TGTGCCAGCAGTGAATGGTCCGACACCGGGGAGCTGTTTTTT
-,-,TRBV2,TRBJ1-5,CASRDDNNQPQHF,TGTGCCAGCAGGGATGACAACAATCAGCCCCAGCATTTT
TRBD2,-,TRBV7-2,TRBJ2-3,CASSSPGLAGERNTQYF,TGTGCCAGCAGCTCACCGGGACTAGCGGGAGAACGGAATACGCAGTATTTT
-,-,TRBV28,TRBJ1-6,CASSLGTSTSPLHF,TGTGCCAGCAGTTTGGGCACTAGCACTTCACCCCTCCACTTT
TRBD1,-,TRBV4-1,TRBJ1-3,CASSPPSGQGTGNTIYF,TGCGCCAGCAGCCCTCCTTCGGGACAGGGGACTGGAAACACCATATATTTT
TRBD1,-,TRBV2,TRBJ1-2,CASSLTGGFVNYGYTF,TGTGCCAGCAGCTTGACAGGGGGTTTCGTCAACTATGGCTACACCTTC
TRBD1,-,TRBV9,TRBJ2-2,CASSVVLTGGATGELFF,TGTGCCAGCAGCGTAGTCCTCACAGGGGGCGCTACCGGGGAGCTGTTTTTT
-,-,TRBV4-1,TRBJ2-5,CASSLGGRVGETQYF,TGCGCCAGCAGCCTTGGGGGACGGGTGGGGGAGACCCAGTACTTC
-,-,TRBV5-4,TRBJ2-5,CAFRGRVSSETQYF,TGTGCCTTCCGGGGCAGGGTTAGTTCGGAGACCCAGTACTTC
-,few,TRBV2,TRBJ1-2,CASSEIWQGRGYGYTF,TGTGCCAGCAGTGAAATATGGCAGGGAAGAGGCTATGGCTACACCTTC
TRBD2,-,TRBV2,TRBJ2-5,CASRTSGETQYF,TGTGCCAGCAGGACTAGCGGCGAGACCCAGTACTTC
TRBD2,once,TRBV9,TRBJ2-1,CASSAGTSFYNEQFF,TGTGCCAGCAGCGCGGGGACTAGTTTTTACAATGAGCAGTTCTTC
-,few,TRBV3-1/TRBV3-2,TRBJ2-3,CASSQNQRTTDTQYF,TGTGCCAGCAGCCAGAACCAGCGGACCACAGATACGCAGTATTTT
TRBD1,once,TRBV5-4,TRBJ1-1,CASSRAGGDVTEAFF,TGTGCCAGCAGCCGGGCAGGGGGTGATGTCACTGAAGCTTTCTTT
TRBD1,once,TRBV6-5,TRBJ1-5,CASSYTGDQPQHF,TGTGCCAGCAGTTACACAGGGGATCAGCCCCAGCATTTT
-,-,TRBV4-3,TRBJ1-2,CASSQDPQNYGYTF,TGCGCCAGCAGCCAAGATCCACAGAACTATGGCTACACCTTC
-,-,TRBV7-8,TRBJ1-6,CASSRGYITDNSPLHF,TGTGCCAGCAGCCGAGGGTACATAACGGATAATTCACCCCTCCACTTT
-,-,TRBV5-4,TRBJ2-2,CASSRTWSSGELFF,TGTGCCAGCAGCCGAACGTGGAGTTCCGGGGAGCTGTTTTTT
-,-,TRBV5-4,TRBJ2-2,CASSLRLTGELFF,TGTGCCAGCAGCTTGCGTCTAACCGGGGAGCTGTTTTTT
TRBD1,-,TRBV7-2,TRBJ2-5,CASSLGDRGRETQYF,TGTGCCAGCAGCTTAGGGGACAGGGGGCGAGAGACCCAGTACTTC
-,once,TRBV4-1,TRBJ1-5,CASSPSLWGAQPQHF,TGCGCCAGCAGCCCGTCCCTGTGGGGCGCTCAGCCCCAGCATTTT
-,once,TRBV11-2,TRBJ1-4,CASSQPLGSNEKLFF,TGTGCCAGCAGTCAACCTCTGGGAAGTAATGAAAAACTGTTTTTT
-,once,TRBV7-2,TRBJ1-2,CASSPETGDGYTF,TGTGCCAGCAGCCCGGAGACAGGTGATGGCTACACCTTC
-,-,TRBV4-1,TRBJ1-2,CASSQVGGLGNGYTF,TGCGCCAGCAGCCAAGTTGGGGGGCTCGGTAATGGCTACACCTTC
TRBD2,-,TRBV7-2,TRBJ2-2,CASSRPSGIGPGELFF,TGTGCCAGCAGCCGCCCTAGCGGGATTGGGCCCGGGGAGCTGTTTTTT
-,few,TRBV4-2,TRBJ2-3,CASSQVYRHGDTQYF,TGTGCCAGCAGCCAAGTCTACCGACATGGAGATACGCAGTATTTT
TRBD1,-,TRBV2,TRBJ1-2,CASLTGGIYGYTF,TGTGCCAGCCTGACAGGGGGCATCTATGGCTACACCTTC
-,once,TRBV23-1,TRBJ1-6,CASSPGETNSPLHF,TGCGCCAGCAGTCCTGGGGAAACTAATTCACCCCTCCACTTT